These T cell receptor beta chains were read from a single sample in a study of post-analysis software for immune sequencing data. TCRdb passed the PCR reads through MiXCR, listing each CDR3 protein once. The profile shows more than 350,000 distinct CDR3 sequences, approximately 42% of them singletons. The sequenced sample consisted of blood. These receptors came from a girl aged 2-10 years with multiple sclerosis. CDR3s include the opening cysteine and the closing phenylalanine or tryptophan. Fields, in order: CDR3 DNA, CDR3 protein, V gene, J gene, D gene, clone size. The D gene is left open where the match is weak. Some rows have no size entry. The others give once, few or many, or a class for an expanded clone.

DNA: TGTGCCGGCAGCTTAGGAACAGAGACTAGCACAGATACGCAGTATTTT; CDR3: CAGSLGTETSTDTQYF; V: TRBV11-3; J: TRBJ2-3; D: NA; size: NA
DNA: TGTGCCAGCAGCCAATACTCCTACGAGCAGTACTTC; CDR3: CASSQYSYEQYF; V: TRBV3-1; J: TRBJ2-7; D: NA; size: many
DNA: TGTGCCAGCAGCTTAGCCTCGGACAGCAAGACCCAGTACTTC; CDR3: CASSLASDSKTQYF; V: TRBV11-2; J: TRBJ2-5; D: NA; size: few
DNA: TGTGCCAGCAGTGAATGGGGACAGGGAAGATACGAGCAGTACTTC; CDR3: CASSEWGQGRYEQYF; V: TRBV25-1; J: TRBJ2-7; D: TRBD1; size: few
DNA: TGTGCCACCAGTGACCGACAGCACTCTGGGGCCAACGTCCGGACTTTC; CDR3: CATSDRQHSGANVRTF; V: TRBV24-1; J: TRBJ2-6; D: NA; size: NA
DNA: TGTGCCAGCAGACCGACAGGGGGTATTAGTCAGCCCCAGCATTTT; CDR3: CASRPTGGISQPQHF; V: TRBV12-3/TRBV12-4; J: TRBJ1-5; D: TRBD1; size: few
DNA: TGTGCCAGCAGCCGGACAGGGGCGGCCTACGAGCAGTACTTC; CDR3: CASSRTGAAYEQYF; V: TRBV27; J: TRBJ2-7; D: TRBD1; size: few
DNA: TGTGCCAGCAGCACCAGGGGATCGAATTCACCCCTCCACTTT; CDR3: CASSTRGSNSPLHF; V: TRBV12-3/TRBV12-4; J: TRBJ1-6; D: NA; size: NA
DNA: TGCGCCAGCAGTCGCCTAGCGGGGGGAGGGCATGAGCAGTTCTTC; CDR3: CASSRLAGGGHEQFF; V: TRBV5-1; J: TRBJ2-1; D: TRBD2; size: NA
DNA: TGTGCCACCAGTGACTCACGACTAGCGGGGGGAGAGACCCAGTACTTC; CDR3: CATSDSRLAGGETQYF; V: TRBV24-1; J: TRBJ2-5; D: TRBD2; size: NA
DNA: TGTGCCAGCAGCCCCCATACTAGCGATACGCAGTATTTT; CDR3: CASSPHTSDTQYF; V: TRBV7-3; J: TRBJ2-3; D: NA; size: few
DNA: TGTGCCATCAGTGCGGGGAACACCGGGGAGCTGTTTTTT; CDR3: CAISAGNTGELFF; V: TRBV10-3; J: TRBJ2-2; D: NA; size: NA
DNA: TGTGCCAGCAGCCAAGTGGTGGCAGGGGGTTACGAGCAGTACTTC; CDR3: CASSQVVAGGYEQYF; V: TRBV3-1; J: TRBJ2-7; D: TRBD1; size: NA
DNA: TGCGCCAGCAGCCAAGTACGACGGGGGGTGGGGGTCGAGCAGTACTTC; CDR3: CASSQVRRGVGVEQYF; V: TRBV4-1; J: TRBJ2-7; D: TRBD2; size: NA
DNA: TGTGCCAGCAGCAAAGATAGAACAGGGGAAGGGGATACGCAGTATTTT; CDR3: CASSKDRTGEGDTQYF; V: TRBV21-1; J: TRBJ2-3; D: NA; size: few
DNA: TGCGCCAGCAGCTCGACAGGGAGTAGCAATCAGCCCCAGCATTTT; CDR3: CASSSTGSSNQPQHF; V: TRBV5-1; J: TRBJ1-5; D: TRBD1; size: NA
DNA: TGCAGCGTTGAAAGTTGGCAGCGGACTGGGGAGACCCAGTACTTC; CDR3: CSVESWQRTGETQYF; V: TRBV29-1; J: TRBJ2-5; D: NA; size: NA
DNA: TGTGCCAGCAGTGAATTCCTACCTAGCAATGAGCAGTACTTC; CDR3: CASSEFLPSNEQYF; V: TRBV2; J: TRBJ2-7; D: NA; size: NA
DNA: TGTGCCAGCAGTTACTCGAGGAGCGGGGGTGGGGAGCAGTTCTTC; CDR3: CASSYSRSGGGEQFF; V: TRBV6-2/TRBV6-3; J: TRBJ2-1; D: TRBD2; size: once
DNA: TGTGCCAGCAGCGGGCGCGGGGGGCTTAACACTGAAGCTTTCTTT; CDR3: CASSGRGGLNTEAFF; V: TRBV4-2; J: TRBJ1-1; D: NA; size: NA
DNA: TGTGCCATCTCTGGACTAGGCAGCACAGATACGCAGTATTTT; CDR3: CAISGLGSTDTQYF; V: TRBV6-5; J: TRBJ2-3; D: TRBD2; size: NA
DNA: TGTGCCAGCAGCGCGGGACAGCTGAGGGATCAGCCCCAGCATTTT; CDR3: CASSAGQLRDQPQHF; V: TRBV9; J: TRBJ1-5; D: TRBD1; size: NA
DNA: TGTGCCAGCAGCCAAGGATGGGATAATGAAAAACTGTTTTTT; CDR3: CASSQGWDNEKLFF; V: TRBV3-1; J: TRBJ1-4; D: NA; size: once
DNA: TGTGCCAGCAGGCAGCGGGGGGGAACAGATACGCAGTATTTT; CDR3: CASRQRGGTDTQYF; V: TRBV27; J: TRBJ2-3; D: TRBD2; size: NA
DNA: TGCAGCCTGAAGGTCCCCGGTGGGGCTTTCTTT; CDR3: CSLKVPGGAFF; V: TRBV29-1; J: TRBJ1-1; D: NA; size: NA
DNA: TGTGCCATCAGTGACCTAGGCACAGGGAGACGAAACACCATATATTTT; CDR3: CAISDLGTGRRNTIYF; V: TRBV10-3; J: TRBJ1-3; D: NA; size: NA
DNA: TGTGCCAGCAGCCAAGCCCAACGGGGGTTGGATGAAAAACTGTTTTTT; CDR3: CASSQAQRGLDEKLFF; V: TRBV14; J: TRBJ1-4; D: NA; size: NA
DNA: TGCAGCGCCGCCTCAGGGGGAAGGGGGTATGGCTACACCTTC; CDR3: CSAASGGRGYGYTF; V: TRBV29-1; J: TRBJ1-2; D: TRBD1; size: NA
DNA: TGCAGCGTACAACAGCGTACCCAAGAGACCCAGTACTTC; CDR3: CSVQQRTQETQYF; V: TRBV29-1; J: TRBJ2-5; D: NA; size: few
DNA: TGTGCCAGCTCATCGAGGGACCAAAATGGTGATGGCTACACCTTC; CDR3: CASSSRDQNGDGYTF; V: TRBV18; J: TRBJ1-2; D: NA; size: NA
DNA: TGTGCCAGCAGTAGGGGACAGGGACAATGGGACGAGCAGTACTTC; CDR3: CASSRGQGQWDEQYF; V: TRBV6-5; J: TRBJ2-7; D: TRBD1; size: NA
DNA: TGTGCCAGCAGCTTAGCAGGACAGGGAAACTACAATGAGCAGTTCTTC; CDR3: CASSLAGQGNYNEQFF; V: TRBV7-2; J: TRBJ2-1; D: TRBD1; size: NA
DNA: TGTGCCAGCAGCCCCCGACCGGGACGGCACTATGGCTACACCTTC; CDR3: CASSPRPGRHYGYTF; V: TRBV7-3; J: TRBJ1-2; D: NA; size: NA
DNA: TGTGCCATCAGTGACCCGATTCCCCACGGGACTGCAGATACGCAGTATTTT; CDR3: CAISDPIPHGTADTQYF; V: TRBV10-3; J: TRBJ2-3; D: NA; size: NA
DNA: TGTGCCACCAGCAGTGGGACTAGAGTCCCCTACGAGCAGTACTTC; CDR3: CATSSGTRVPYEQYF; V: TRBV15; J: TRBJ2-7; D: TRBD2; size: NA
DNA: TGTGCCAGCAGCTTCGGGACAGGGGGTGAAAAACTGTTTTTT; CDR3: CASSFGTGGEKLFF; V: TRBV5-6; J: TRBJ1-4; D: TRBD1; size: NA
DNA: TGCGCCAGCAGCTCTTACAGGGACAACTATGGCTACACCTTC; CDR3: CASSSYRDNYGYTF; V: TRBV5-1; J: TRBJ1-2; D: NA; size: few
DNA: TGTGCCAGCAGCTTAAGATCCAGGCAGGGGCTGGCCTACGAGCAGTACTTC; CDR3: CASSLRSRQGLAYEQYF; V: TRBV7-8; J: TRBJ2-7; D: NA; size: NA
DNA: TGTGCCAGCTCACCACGGGCTGGGTTAAGCAACGAGCAGTACTTC; CDR3: CASSPRAGLSNEQYF; V: TRBV18; J: TRBJ2-7; D: NA; size: NA